This passage covers 25 T cell receptor beta chains from one sample sequenced in a study of cytomegalovirus exposure and HLA in healthy donors. PCR primers comprised 60 Vbeta and 13 Jbeta primers. The data were produced by immunoSEQ multiplex PCR, yet TCRdb's version contains in-frame clones alone and is incomplete. The table lists around 150,000 clones, 68% of them singletons. Sequencing used PBMCs. The origin of the receptors is a man over 45 in good health and CMV-seronegative.

V gene TRBV6-6 combines with J gene TRBJ2-5; TRBD2 matches at 8 bases. This CDR3 has 15 residues. Unmatched junction bases numbered 5, after V lost 0 bases and J lost 5 bases. CDR1 and CDR2 (germline): MNHNY, SVGAGI (reference sequence). CDR3 amino acids: CASSYSRGGLETQYF. The CDR3 nucleotides are TGTGCCAGCAGTTACTCCCGGGGGGGCCTTGAGACCCAGTACTTC.

This chain connects TRBV4-2 to TRBJ1-2; possible D gene TRBD1, 5 bases. Germline V CDR1 and CDR2: LGHNA, YNFKEQ. Trimming cost V 1 base and J 3 bases, with 15 bases left between them. The CDR3 sequence is 16 residues long. DNA for the CDR3: TGTGCCAGCAGCCAAGCCGATCAGGGTGGGGACTATGGCTACACCTTC. Translated: CASSQADQGGDYGYTF.

This rearrangement joins TRBV18 to TRBJ2-3, with TRBD1 identical over 9 bases. This CDR3 has 16 amino acids. In germline, CDR1 is KGHSH, CDR2 LQKENI. V shed 3 bases, J shed 4 bases, and the junction held 8 bases outside the gene matches. The CDR3 DNA sequence: TGTGCCAGCTCACCCCTAGGACAGGGGAGCGCAGATACGCAGTATTTT. Residues: CASSPLGQGSADTQYF.

The chain joins TRBV25-1 to TRBJ2-2, with unresolved D. Trimming stripped 5 bases from V and 2 bases from J, with 9 bases between. The CDR3 runs 14 residues. Germline V gene sequence: CDR1 MGHDK, CDR2 SYGVNS. The CDR3 sequence: CASSPLLNTGELFF. Here the CDR3 DNA reads TGTGCCAGCAGTCCCCTACTTAACACCGGGGAGCTGTTTTTT.

A note on this clone: Other DNA sequences in this sample translate to the same CDR3. The chain is built from TRBV5-1 and TRBJ1-5; D perhaps matches TRBD1 (5 bases). This CDR3 contains 17 residues. Germline V lookup: CDR1 SGHRS, CDR2 YFSETQ. Trimming took off 2 bases at V and 1 base at J, with 16 bases between the two ends. CDR3 in DNA: TGCGCCAGCAGCTTAGGCCAGGGAGGGTCAAGCAATCAGCCCCAGCATTTT. Amino acids: CASSLGQGGSSNQPQHF.

V is TRBV5-1 and J is TRBJ2-5, with a possible D match to TRBD1 (6 bases). From germline, CDR1 is SGHRS and CDR2 YFSETQ. The ends were cut back, 0 bases at V and 5 bases at J, with 20 bases in the middle. The CDR3 contains 17 residues. CDR3 DNA sequence: TGCGCCAGCAGCTTGGCCCTGACAGGAGGACCCCAGGAGACCCAGTACTTC. This codes for CASSLALTGGPQETQYF.

The CDR3 is CASSSDRGSLSLQETQYF. CDR3 bases: TGTGCCAGCAGCTCGGACAGGGGGAGCCTGTCCCTCCAAGAGACCCAGTACTTC. The J gene is TRBJ2-5, the V gene TRBV7-2; TRBD1 matches at 10 bases. Germline assignment: CDR1 SGHTA and CDR2 FQGNSA. V lost 4 bases, J lost 1 base, and 12 bases stayed unmatched. This CDR3 region has 18 residues.

The rearrangement joins TRBV5-1 to TRBJ1-4; perhaps TRBD1 as D (5 bases). CDR1 and CDR2 from the germline V gene are SGHRS and YFSETQ. The CDR3 has 17 amino acids. With 0 bases removed from V and 2 bases from J, the gap between germline ends came to 14 bases. The chain's CDR3 is CASSLGAGPGTNEKLFF. CDR3 DNA sequence: TGCGCCAGCAGCTTGGGCGCAGGGCCCGGGACTAATGAAAAACTGTTTTTT. The full variable domain, rest sourced from reference TRBV5-1 and TRBJ1-4, is KAGVTQTPRYLIKTRGQQVTLSCSPISGHRSVSWYQQTPGQGLQFLFEYFSETQRNKGNFPGRFSGRQFSNSRSEMNVSTLELGDSALYLCASSLGAGPGTNEKLFFGSGTQLSVL.

The genes are TRBV5-1 and TRBJ2-7; D gene ambiguous. V was pared by 0 bases and J by 3 bases, with 13 bases between. The CDR3 is 15 amino acids. Germline lookup yields CDR1 SGHRS and CDR2 YFSETQ. CDR3 amino acids: CASSLAVGPYYEQYF. The DNA of the CDR3 is TGCGCCAGCAGCTTGGCCGTGGGCCCTTACTACGAGCAGTACTTC.

On this clone: Within the sample, other DNA sequences also encode this same CDR3. J is TRBJ1-5 and V is TRBV25-1; D gene ambiguous. The V end was cut by 7 bases, the J end by 6 bases, with 19 bases between. The germline gives CDR1 MGHDK, CDR2 SYGVNS. This CDR3 spans 15 amino acids. The CDR3 bases are TGTGCCAGCAATGGTCAGAACCCGAGAGGTCAGCCCCAGCATTTT. It encodes CASNGQNPRGQPQHF. The full variable domain, rest sourced from reference TRBV25-1 and TRBJ1-5, is EADIYQTPRYLVIGTGKKITLECSQTMGHDKMYWYQQDPGMELHLIHYSYGVNSTEKGDLSSESTVSRIRTEHFPLTLESARPSHTSQYLCASNGQNPRGQPQHFGDGTRLSIL.

J is TRBJ2-3 and V is TRBV10-1; TRBD1 agrees at 9 bases. Germline assignment: CDR1 WNHNN and CDR2 SYGVQD (reference sequence). Trimming removed 5 bases from V and 4 bases from J; junction bases left unmatched: 4. The CDR3 totals 14 residues. CDR3 nucleotide sequence: TGCGCCAGCAGTACGGACAGGGGATCAGATACGCAGTATTTT. The encoded protein is CASSTDRGSDTQYF.

The chain uses TRBV4-2 and TRBJ1-6; 9 bases line up with TRBD1. The J segment lost 5 bases and the V segment lost 3 bases, leaving 14 bases of the junction unmatched. CDR3 length equals 19 residues. Germline loops: CDR1 LGHNA, CDR2 YNFKEQ. The CDR3 bases are TGTGCCAGCAGCCACTCCTTCACAGGGGGCCACCCTGATAATTCACCCCTCCACTTT. Amino acids: CASSHSFTGGHPDNSPLHF.

V gene TRBV7-3 combines with J gene TRBJ2-3; 13 bases line up with TRBD2. The CDR3 has 16 residues. J was trimmed by 1 base and V by 5 bases; bases with no gene match: 3. Per germline, CDR1 SGHTA and CDR2 FQGTGA. The CDR3 is CASSDGLAGGTDTQYF. The CDR3 DNA reads as TGTGCCAGCAGCGACGGACTAGCGGGGGGCACAGATACGCAGTATTTT.

This sequence joins TRBV28 and TRBJ2-5; D is perhaps TRBD2 (5 bases). V lost 3 bases and J 2 bases, leaving 10 bases between the germline ends. The length of the CDR3 is 14 residues. Germline V lookup: CDR1 MDHEN, CDR2 SYDVKM. CDR3 in amino acids: CASSLIGLQETQYF. DNA of the CDR3: TGTGCCAGCAGTTTGATAGGACTGCAAGAGACCCAGTACTTC.

This rearrangement joins TRBV10-2 to TRBJ1-6; D unclear. Germline assignment: CDR1 WSHSY and CDR2 SAAADI. The ends were cut back, 4 bases at V and 0 bases at J, with 7 bases in the middle. The CDR3 consists of 15 residues. The CDR3, as DNA: TGCGCCAGCAGTGTGCCTAGCTCCTATAATTCACCCCTCCACTTT. This encodes CASSVPSSYNSPLHF.

This clone showed up just a few times. The CDR3 DNA follows: TGTGCCAGCAGTCACTTGACAGGGGCAAAGAACACCATATATTTT. Protein sequence: CASSHLTGAKNTIYF. V gene TRBV6-6 combines with J gene TRBJ1-3, with 8 bases fitting TRBD1. This CDR3 spans 15 amino acids. V dropped 5 bases and J dropped 7; count of bases not matched to a gene: 10. Germline V gene sequence: CDR1 MNHNY, CDR2 SVGAGI (reference sequence).

This clone has more than one count but fewer than ten. V gene TRBV28 combines with J gene TRBJ1-4; tentative D call: TRBD1 (5 bases). The CDR3 runs 12 residues. Trimming stripped 8 bases from V and 8 bases from J, with 12 bases between. Germline-derived CDR1 and CDR2 are MDHEN and SYDVKM. For the CDR3, the DNA is TGTGCCAGCCGGGGGTTCGGCGAAAAACTGTTTTTT. Protein: CASRGFGEKLFF.

The rearrangement links TRBV4-2 to TRBJ2-3, with D perhaps TRBD2 (7 bases). The CDR3 extends over 17 amino acids. Deletions cut 0 bases from V and 4 bases from J, with 17 bases between. Germline CDR1 LGHNA, CDR2 YNFKEQ. This chain's CDR3 is CASSQDSGRGAPDTQYF. In DNA form, the CDR3 reads TGTGCCAGCAGCCAAGATTCCGGACGGGGGGCTCCAGATACGCAGTATTTT.

The rearrangement links TRBV7-2 to TRBJ1-5; D unresolved. Trimming took off 5 bases at V and 3 bases at J, with 8 bases between the two ends. The CDR3 totals 13 residues. Germline-derived CDR1 and CDR2 are SGHTA and FQGNSA. The chain's CDR3 is CASSLGNNQPQHF. Here the CDR3 DNA reads TGTGCCAGCAGCCTCGGGAACAATCAGCCCCAGCATTTT.

This chain uses TRBV9 with TRBJ1-2; 7 nucleotides match TRBD1. V lost 0 bases to trimming and J lost 4 bases; unmatched junction nucleotides: 15. This CDR3 is built from 18 residues. Germline CDR1 and CDR2: SGDLS and YYNGEE. This CDR3 reads CASSVAQGGLQGIYGYTF. The DNA of the CDR3 is TGTGCCAGCAGCGTAGCTCAGGGGGGCCTACAGGGGATCTATGGCTACACCTTC.

The chain is built from TRBV5-1 and TRBJ1-1, with 8 positions matching TRBD1. The CDR3 runs to 15 residues. Germline CDR1 is SGHRS and CDR2 is YFSETQ. V trimming: 4 bases; J trimming: 0 bases; junction bases outside the gene matches: 5. For the CDR3, the DNA is TGCGCCAGCAGCCCTTGGACAGGGATGAACACTGAAGCTTTCTTT. This gives the protein CASSPWTGMNTEAFF.

This chain joins TRBV7-2 and TRBJ2-2; TRBD1 might be the D (6 bases). CDR1 SGHTA and CDR2 FQGNSA come from the germline V gene. The ends were cut back, 5 bases at V and 1 base at J, with 11 bases in the middle. This CDR3 contains 15 residues. CDR3 bases: TGTGCCAGCAGCCCCTCGACAGGGAACACCGGGGAGCTGTTTTTT. Translation gives CASSPSTGNTGELFF.

This chain uses TRBV5-5 with TRBJ2-5; 7 bases fit TRBD1. CDR1 is SGHKS and CDR2 is YYEKEE in the germline V gene (reference sequence). The CDR3 consists of 16 residues. Unmatched junction bases numbered 10, after V lost 0 bases and J lost 5 bases. The CDR3 DNA follows: TGTGCCAGCAGCTTGGGGCCTACTACAGGGGTTGAGACCCAGTACTTC. It yields the protein CASSLGPTTGVETQYF.

A few counts support this clone. The DNA of the CDR3 is TGTGCCAGCAGCCCAGCAGGGCTCAATCAGCCCCAGCATTTT. Amino acid sequence: CASSPAGLNQPQHF. This chain links TRBV7-9 with TRBJ1-5, with TRBD1 as a possible D gene (5 bases). CDR3 size: 14 residues. V was clipped by 5 bases and J by 3 bases, with 11 bases between them. Looked up from germline, CDR1 is SEHNR and CDR2 is FQNEAQ (reference sequence). Full variable domain (missing parts from reference TRBV7-9 and TRBJ1-5): DTGVSQNPRHKITKRGQNVTFRCDPISEHNRLYWYRQTLGQGPEFLTYFQNEAQLEKSRLLSDRFSAERPKGSFSTLEIQRTEQGDSAMYLCASSPAGLNQPQHFGDGTRLSIL.

This chain links TRBV28 with TRBJ1-4; D is unclear. The CDR3 has 13 amino acids. Per the germline V gene, CDR1 is MDHEN and CDR2 is SYDVKM. Trimming took off 2 bases at V and 4 bases at J, with 5 bases between the two ends. The CDR3 loop is CASSLGGNEKLFF. The CDR3 DNA reads TGTGCCAGCAGTTTAGGAGGTAATGAAAAACTGTTTTTT.